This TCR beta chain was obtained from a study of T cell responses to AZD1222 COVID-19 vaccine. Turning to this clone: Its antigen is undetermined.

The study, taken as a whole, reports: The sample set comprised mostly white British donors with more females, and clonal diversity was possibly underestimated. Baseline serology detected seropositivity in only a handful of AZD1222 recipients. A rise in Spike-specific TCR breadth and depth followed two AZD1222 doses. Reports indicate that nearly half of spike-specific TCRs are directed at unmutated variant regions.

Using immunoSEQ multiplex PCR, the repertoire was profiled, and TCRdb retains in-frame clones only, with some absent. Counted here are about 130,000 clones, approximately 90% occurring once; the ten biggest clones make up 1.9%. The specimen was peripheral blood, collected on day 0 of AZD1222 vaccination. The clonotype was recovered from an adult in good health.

The CDR3 spells CASSLGSGGSYEQYF. CDR3 in DNA: TGTGCCAGCAGCTTGGGAAGCGGGGGCTCCTACGAGCAGTACTTC. The chain is built from TRBV5-6 and TRBJ2-7; 8 bases fit TRBD2. The CDR3 consists of 15 residues. Germline lookup yields CDR1 SGHDT and CDR2 YYEEEE. Trimming removed 0 bases from V and 0 bases from J; junction bases left unmatched: 2.